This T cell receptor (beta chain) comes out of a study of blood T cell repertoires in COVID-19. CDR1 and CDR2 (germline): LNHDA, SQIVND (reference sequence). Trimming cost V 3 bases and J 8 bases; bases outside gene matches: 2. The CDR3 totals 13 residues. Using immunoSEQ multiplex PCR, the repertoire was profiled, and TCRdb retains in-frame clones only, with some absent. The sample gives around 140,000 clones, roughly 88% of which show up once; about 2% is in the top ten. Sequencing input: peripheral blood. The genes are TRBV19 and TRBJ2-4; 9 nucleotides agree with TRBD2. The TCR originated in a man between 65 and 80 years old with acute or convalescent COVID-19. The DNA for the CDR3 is TGTGCCAGTAGTATGGCGGGAGGGGACATTCAGTACTTC. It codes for CASSMAGGDIQYF.